This T cell receptor (beta chain) is from a study of tumor-infiltrating lymphocytes in primary liver carcinoma (dated by TCRdb to 2017 to 2019). Concerning the study at large: Of the five patients, three men and two women aged 30 to 69 years, four had hepatocellular carcinoma and one had combined HCC and intrahepatic cholangiocarcinoma. The five patients had tumors staged T1-T3 N0M0, with maximum diameters ranging from roughly 4 to 10 cm. Roughly 3.65 to 7.13 million productive TCRbeta reads were obtained per sample, and no significant difference in read depth was found between tissue types. TCRbeta repertoire sequencing, expression microarrays and whole-exome sequencing were combined in the study across five regions of each liver tumor, with adjacent normal tissue and blood also included. A total of about 35 specimens from 5 patients underwent TCRbeta repertoire sequencing, comprising around 25 tumor regions, 5 adjacent noncancerous liver tissues and 5 peripheral blood samples. The roughly 25 tumor region samples were profiled with Agilent mRNA microarrays so that TCRbeta repertoire diversity could be related to the local molecular phenotype. Reproducibility between technical replicate repertoires was high, with correlation coefficients above 0.95 and mean shared-clone rates about 0.91.

The full study reports these points: The study included only 4 to 6 patients, and the authors note findings should be validated in a larger study. Compared with blood, tumors had a significantly larger share of the repertoire taken up by the top 250 clones (p = 0.039). Since the samples were bulk and unsorted, there was no way to compare CD4+ and CD8+ T cell repertoires. Repertoire overlap was higher between tumor regions (mean approximately 36%) than tumor-adjacent (17%) or tumor-blood (about 14%) pairs, consistent with antigen-driven expansion. Just about 7.5-25% of top clones turned up in all five regions of a tumor, which suggests spatial heterogeneity among tumor-infiltrating T cells. Because sequencing covered only the TCR beta chain and unpaired alpha chains were not captured, true repertoire diversity is likely underestimated.

The CDR3 starts with the cysteine, ends with the phenylalanine, and has 15 residues. The DNA shown is the 45-base CDR3, in frame from base 1. CDR1 and CDR2 are read off the germline V gene as MDHEN and SYDVKM. The germline ends are 16 bases apart after V is trimmed by 4 bases and J by 6 bases. Total RNA and DNA were co-extracted without cell sorting from approximately 20-30 mg of bulk tissue using the AllPrep DNA/RNA mini kit. Surgical resection was performed in China between 2015 and early 2016 on about 5 patients with histopathologically diagnosed primary liver carcinoma. At the time of sampling, the patients were treatment-naive and had chronic HBV infection. Each tumor was sampled at five spatially separated regions: the tumor centre plus the superior, inferior, left-lateral and right-lateral poles. More than 90% viable tumor cells were found by histology in every tumor sample. Each fresh piece of tumor and adjacent tissue was cut in two, with one half stored in RNAlater at -80 degrees C and the other half sent for histology.

Using a constant-region primer and ProtoScript II reverse transcriptase, TCRbeta-specific cDNA was reverse-transcribed from 400 to 550 ng total RNA. Construction of the TCRbeta libraries relied on three nested rounds of multiplex PCR, following a slightly modified ARM-PCR procedure. Each of the first two PCR rounds ran for roughly 9 cycles and used multiplex TRBV1-TRBV30 forward primers together with a Cbeta reverse primer. Sample barcodes and Illumina adapters were attached in a final 25-cycle PCR using Deep VentR polymerase. Amplicons of 200-500 bp were gel-purified with a QIAquick gel extraction kit before sequencing. An Illumina HiSeq 2500 was used to sequence the TCRbeta amplicons, generating 250-bp paired-end reads. Per the authors' processing: Quality trimming of reads was performed with Trimmomatic v0.33, and paired reads were merged with FLASH v1.2.11 so that full CDR3 sequences could be recovered. MiGEC v1.2.1b assigned V, D and J germline segments to the rearranged TCRbeta sequences. Clonotype statistics and Shannon-Wiener diversity indices were computed with VDJtools v1.0.0. Except for diversity analysis, only each sample's 250 most abundant clonotypes were used in subsequent analyses to reduce sampling bias. Clones were called with MiXCR by TCRdb after fastp trimmed the public reads at Q25, and only in-frame beta chains were retained. Duplicate CDR3 protein sequences are folded into a single record with the most common DNA and genes. TCRdb, not the original authors, processed these V and J calls. The sample yields 48,000 or so distinct CDR3 sequences; 70% to 80% were counted once. The biggest ten clones account for more than 25% of the sample.

On this clonotype: Its antigen is unknown. A read error is possible here, since a much larger clone lies one base away.

The TCR sequence derives from a man in his forties or fifties with primary liver carcinoma and hepatitis B virus infection. Sequencing was done on a sample of liver tumor tissue from sampling region 3. The sample's cell subset or site label, in plain terms: tumor region T3, left-lateral pole. The V and J genes are TRBV28 and TRBJ1-5; no D gene can be assigned with confidence. The sequence in DNA is TGTGCCAGCAGTTCCGGGTCTCCCAGAGGTCAGCCCCAGCATTTT. It specifies CASSSGSPRGQPQHF.